Following are 12 T cell receptor beta chains from one sample sequenced in a study of blood T cell repertoires in COVID-19. The repertoire was sequenced with immunoSEQ multiplex PCR; TCRdb's copy has only in-frame clones and lacks some. The profile shows roughly 78,000 clones, more than 70% of them singletons. Sequencing used peripheral blood. These receptor sequences come from a man over 45 with COVID-19, enrolled during active disease.

The chain recombines TRBV20-1 with TRBJ1-6; D is undetermined. The CDR3 sequence is 16 residues long. Germline CDR1 reads DFQATT; CDR2 reads SNEGSKA (reference sequence). The ends were cut back, 3 bases at V and 10 bases at J, with 22 bases in the middle. In nucleotides, the CDR3 is TGCAGTGCTAGTCTCGGAGATTGGCCGGCCGGGTCACCCCTCCACTTT. Its translation: CSASLGDWPAGSPLHF.

A few counts support this clone. The chain couples TRBV5-8 to TRBJ1-3; unclear D gene. This CDR3 is 15 amino acids long. The germline V and J ends were trimmed by 4 bases and 6 bases, with 17 bases remaining between them. From germline, CDR1 is SGHTS and CDR2 YDEGEE. CDR3 DNA sequence: TGTGCCAGCAGCCCCAATGTTGGGAGGGAAAACACCATATATTTT. It specifies CASSPNVGRENTIYF.

The chain couples TRBV27 to TRBJ1-5; D possibly corresponds to TRBD1 (6 bases). The length of the CDR3 is 15 residues. V was cut by 9 bases and J by 3 bases, with 18 bases left in between. CDR1 is MNHEY and CDR2 is SMNVEV in the germline V gene (reference sequence). CDR3 region: CASQTLDRLNQPQHF. Here the CDR3 DNA reads TGTGCCAGTCAGACTTTAGACAGGCTCAATCAGCCCCAGCATTTT.

The rearrangement joins TRBV2 to TRBJ2-7; 7 nucleotides match TRBD2. Germline V CDR1 and CDR2: SNHLY, FYNNEI. This CDR3 has 13 residues. After removal of 8 bases from V and 3 bases from J, the junction contained 7 bases not matched to a gene. CDR3: CASLWREFYEQYF. The CDR3 bases are TGTGCCAGCCTCTGGCGGGAGTTCTACGAGCAGTACTTC.

The chain couples TRBV25-1 to TRBJ2-3, with D possibly TRBD1 on 5 matching bases. This CDR3 has 14 amino acids. Germline V lookup: CDR1 MGHDK, CDR2 SYGVNS. Trimming took off 4 bases at V and 5 bases at J, with 13 bases between the two ends. As DNA, the CDR3 is TGTGCCAGCAGTGTGAAGGGGCCGAAAGATACGCAGTATTTT. Protein: CASSVKGPKDTQYF.

The chain couples TRBV2 to TRBJ2-7, with D maybe TRBD2 (5 bases). V lost 4 bases and J 2 bases, leaving 15 bases between the germline ends. The CDR3 consists of 15 residues. In germline, CDR1 is SNHLY, CDR2 FYNNEI. In DNA form, the CDR3 reads TGTGCCAGCAGTGGGGTAGCGTACGGTACCTACGAGCAGTACTTC. Its translation is CASSGVAYGTYEQYF.

Many counts were recorded for this clone. The J gene is TRBJ2-7, the V gene TRBV15, with a possible D match to TRBD1 (6 bases). The length of the CDR3 is 13 residues. Germline V gene data show CDR1 as LNHNV and CDR2 as YYDKDF (reference sequence). V was shortened by 5 bases and J by 7 bases, with 15 bases between the two germline ends. CDR3 protein: CATSGLAGEEQYF. DNA of the CDR3: TGTGCCACCAGCGGACTGGCAGGGGAAGAGCAGTACTTC.

The chain joins TRBV29-1 to TRBJ1-1, with D possibly TRBD1 on 5 matching bases. The V gene lost 4 bases and the J gene lost 4 bases, with 13 bases spanning the gap. In germline, CDR1 is SQVTM, CDR2 ANQGSEA. The CDR3 length is 13 residues. This CDR3 reads CSVAQVGSTEAFF. For the CDR3, the DNA is TGCAGCGTTGCACAGGTTGGAAGCACTGAAGCTTTCTTT.

This clone was recorded only once. The chain uses TRBV10-3 and TRBJ2-7, with TRBD2 matching 8 bases. Germline CDR1 ENHRY, CDR2 SYGVKD. V shed 6 bases, J shed 0 bases, and the junction held 10 bases outside the gene matches. The CDR3 contains 16 residues. The CDR3 loop reads CAISNGLAGSSYEQYF. Written as DNA, the CDR3 is TGTGCCATCAGCAACGGCCTAGCGGGCTCCTCCTACGAGCAGTACTTC.

This chain joins TRBV10-3 and TRBJ2-1; a weak D match, TRBD1 (6 bases). Germline values: CDR1 ENHRY, CDR2 SYGVKD. The CDR3 length is 16 residues. V dropped 3 bases and J dropped 2 bases, with 14 bases sitting between them. CDR3 loop: CAISELTGLTYNEQFF. The CDR3 bases are TGTGCCATCAGTGAATTAACAGGGCTCACCTACAATGAGCAGTTCTTC.

The chain couples TRBV7-9 to TRBJ1-1; a weak D match, TRBD1 (5 bases). The CDR3 runs 15 residues. Germline CDR1 is SEHNR and CDR2 is FQNEAQ (reference sequence). V was clipped by 5 bases and J by 1 base, with 14 bases between them. CDR3 amino acids: CASSTRAGGNTEAFF. As DNA, the CDR3 is TGTGCCAGCAGCACCCGGGCCGGGGGGAACACTGAAGCTTTCTTT.

CDR3 region: CASSLGEQGGNTIYF. DNA of the CDR3: TGCGCCAGCAGCTTGGGGGAACAGGGAGGAAACACCATATATTTT. The chain links TRBV5-1 to TRBJ1-3, with D perhaps TRBD1 (6 bases). There are 15 residues in the CDR3. Trimming took 0 bases from V and 4 from J, leaving 11 bases between them. CDR1 is SGHRS, CDR2 YFSETQ, per germline.